A single sample is the source of the 14 T cell receptor beta chains below, sequenced in a study. TCRdb recomputed calls from the RT-PCR reads with MiXCR, one row per CDR3 protein. The table lists fewer than 800,000 distinct CDR3 sequences, 14% of them singletons. The material sequenced was memory CD4+ T cells from blood. These receptors all come from a female donor in good health, serving as a healthy control.

V gene TRBV20-1 combines with J gene TRBJ1-3; 11 bases are shared with TRBD1. Germline-derived CDR1 and CDR2 are DFQATT and SNEGSKA (reference sequence). The J segment lost 3 bases and the V segment lost 2 bases, leaving 3 bases of the junction unmatched. This CDR3 is built from 15 residues. CDR3 loop: CSARLDRGLGNTIYF. CDR3 bases: TGCAGTGCTAGACTGGACAGGGGGCTTGGAAACACCATATATTTT.

This clonotype has just a few counts. This CDR3 is CASSYVAAGEQFF. In DNA, the CDR3 is TGTGCCAGCAGCTATGTTGCGGCGGGTGAGCAGTTCTTC. The chain couples TRBV5-5 to TRBJ2-1; TRBD2 might be the D (5 bases). The ends were cut back, 3 bases at V and 9 bases at J, with 13 bases in the middle. CDR1 SGHKS and CDR2 YYEKEE come from the germline V gene (reference sequence). The CDR3 extends over 13 amino acids.

The chain employs TRBV5-1 and TRBJ2-1; maybe TRBD2 (6 bases). The ends were cut back, 0 bases at V and 6 bases at J, with 16 bases in the middle. Germline-derived CDR1 and CDR2 are SGHRS and YFSETQ. This CDR3 contains 16 residues. As DNA, the CDR3 is TGCGCCAGCAGCTTGGTGGGACTCGGTCTCGGCAATGAGCAGTTCTTC. Amino acids: CASSLVGLGLGNEQFF.

This clonotype has at least ten counts. The chain joins TRBV7-2 to TRBJ2-1; D remains ambiguous. V dropped 3 bases and J dropped 7 bases, with 13 bases sitting between them. Germline CDR1 reads SGHTA; CDR2 reads FQGNSA. This CDR3 region has 14 residues. The CDR3 region has the DNA TGTGCCAGCAGCTTCAACCGGGTGGGGAATGAGCAGTTCTTC. Translation: CASSFNRVGNEQFF.

This rearrangement joins TRBV5-1 to TRBJ2-2; 14 bases map to TRBD2. The CDR3 runs 16 residues. Germline V gene sequence: CDR1 SGHRS, CDR2 YFSETQ. The ends lost 4 bases at V and 4 bases at J; junction bases unmatched: 3. CDR3 sequence (DNA): TGCGCCAGCAGCCAGGGACTAGCGGGAGCCACCGGGGAGCTGTTTTTT. It yields the protein CASSQGLAGATGELFF. The whole variable domain, remainder taken from reference TRBV5-1 and TRBJ2-2, is KAGVTQTPRYLIKTRGQQVTLSCSPISGHRSVSWYQQTPGQGLQFLFEYFSETQRNKGNFPGRFSGRQFSNSRSEMNVSTLELGDSALYLCASSQGLAGATGELFFGEGSRLTVL.

This clonotype was detected a few times. The J gene is TRBJ2-7, the V gene TRBV6-6, with D unresolved. This CDR3 has 19 amino acids. CDR1 is MNHNY and CDR2 is SVGAGI in the germline V gene (reference sequence). V shed 0 bases and J shed 1 base, with 22 bases lying between them. The DNA of the CDR3 is TGTGCCAGCAGTTACTCGGCGAACCCCTTCGAAACGGCTTCCTACGAGCAGTACTTC. As protein: CASSYSANPFETASYEQYF.

This clonotype was seen only a few times. The chain is built from TRBV20-1 and TRBJ2-7; 12 bases agree with TRBD1. CDR3 size: 14 residues. Germline lookup yields CDR1 DFQATT and CDR2 SNEGSKA (reference sequence). Unmatched junction bases numbered 9, after V lost 7 bases and J lost 5 bases. The CDR3 loop is CSGQPGQGADEQYF. As DNA, the CDR3 is TGCAGTGGGCAGCCGGGACAGGGGGCGGACGAGCAGTACTTC.

This clonotype was observed a handful of times. This chain joins TRBV20-1 and TRBJ2-7; D is possibly TRBD1 or TRBD2 (6 bases each). The length of the CDR3 is 14 residues. Between the trimmed V and J ends, which lost 1 base and 5 bases, there was a span of 15 bases. The germline gives CDR1 DFQATT, CDR2 SNEGSKA (reference sequence). CDR3 coding DNA: TGCAGTGCTAGAGGAGGGGGGCGAGAAAACGAGCAGTACTTC. Amino acids: CSARGGGRENEQYF.

The chain recombines TRBV20-1 with TRBJ2-5, with TRBD2 identical over 11 bases. Germline lookup yields CDR1 DFQATT and CDR2 SNEGSKA (reference sequence). V shed 8 bases and J 7 bases; nucleotides not matched to a gene: 9. The CDR3 is 13 residues long. CDR3 protein: CSTTGTSGRTQYF. The CDR3 DNA sequence: TGCAGTACTACCGGGACTAGCGGTCGGACCCAGTACTTC.

This clonotype has at least ten counts. Here the CDR3 reads CASSHDRGLFGYTF. CDR3 DNA sequence: TGTGCCAGCAGTCACGACAGGGGGCTCTTTGGCTACACCTTC. This chain joins TRBV12-3 or TRBV12-4 and TRBJ1-2; 10 bases fit TRBD1. V trimming: 5 bases; J trimming: 7 bases; junction bases outside the gene matches: 7. This CDR3 has 14 residues.

This clonotype was recorded many times. The chain has TRBV6-5 and TRBJ2-3; TRBD1 matches 9 bases. Germline CDR1 MNHEY, CDR2 SVGAGI. This CDR3 has 18 amino acids. V shed 4 bases and J 6 bases; nucleotides not matched to a gene: 17. The CDR3 DNA sequence: TGTGCCAGCAGTTCCTTAACTCTACAGGGGGCGCTCGTGGATACGCAGTATTTT. Encoded protein: CASSSLTLQGALVDTQYF.

This chain joins TRBV10-3 and TRBJ1-2, with TRBD1 matching 9 bases. Germline-derived CDR1 and CDR2 are ENHRY and SYGVKD. Trimming removed 9 bases from V and 2 bases from J; junction bases left unmatched: 4. This CDR3 contains 13 residues. The CDR3 DNA reads TGTGCCATACTGACAGGGGGGAACTATGGCTACACCTTC. Its protein is CAILTGGNYGYTF.

This chain links TRBV5-1 with TRBJ1-1; no clear D gene. Per germline, CDR1 SGHRS and CDR2 YFSETQ. This CDR3 region has 12 residues. V was pared by 0 bases and J by 7 bases, with 7 bases between. The CDR3 sequence is CASSLEGFEAFF. CDR3 DNA sequence: TGCGCCAGCAGCTTGGAGGGATTTGAAGCTTTCTTT.

The gene calls are TRBV5-1 and TRBJ2-1, with 10 bases that match TRBD1. Looked up from germline, CDR1 is SGHRS and CDR2 is YFSETQ. The CDR3 spans 15 residues. With 1 base clipped from V and 7 bases from J, the junction kept 5 bases outside the gene matches. CDR3: CASSLRQGAGNEQFF. CDR3 nucleotide sequence: TGCGCCAGCAGCTTGAGACAGGGGGCCGGGAATGAGCAGTTCTTC.